The 8 T cell receptor beta chains in this list originate from one sample, sequenced in a study of blood T cells in healthy people across ages. PCR was performed a second time for about 6 to 11 cycles using a sample-barcoded 5' primer and a J-beta primer mix. TCRdb processed the 5' RACE reads anew with MiXCR; each CDR3 protein has one entry. The sample lists hundreds of thousands of distinct CDR3 sequences, about 48% occurring once. Sequencing was carried out using blood. These receptor sequences come from a man younger than 40 in good health.

The chain recombines TRBV20-1 with TRBJ2-5; D is ambiguous. Between the trimmed V and J ends, which lost 2 bases and 0 bases, there was a span of 13 bases. Germline CDR1 is DFQATT and CDR2 is SNEGSKA (reference sequence). This CDR3 contains 15 residues. The CDR3 region is CSARNRRGYQETQYF. In DNA, the CDR3 is TGCAGTGCTAGAAACCGCCGTGGATACCAAGAGACCCAGTACTTC.

This clonotype was seen more than once but under ten times. DNA for the CDR3: TGTGCCAGCAGCGACACAAGACCCTCTAGCACAGATACGCAGTATTTT. Encoded protein: CASSDTRPSSTDTQYF. V gene TRBV7-2 combines with J gene TRBJ2-3; D is unclear. Trimming cost V 5 bases and J 0 bases, with 15 bases left between them. Germline V gene sequence: CDR1 SGHTA, CDR2 FQGNSA. This CDR3 spans 16 amino acids.

This chain links TRBV6-2 or TRBV6-3 with TRBJ2-7; 11 bases map to TRBD2. There are 18 residues in the CDR3. The V gene's germline CDR1 is MNHEY and CDR2 SVGEGT. V dropped 0 bases and J dropped 5; count of bases not matched to a gene: 12. CDR3 bases: TGTGCCAGCAGTTACTCGGCGCTAGCGGGGGGCGAGAAAAACGAGCAGTACTTC. Amino acids: CASSYSALAGGEKNEQYF.

The CDR3 DNA reads as TGTGCCAGCAGAACGGGCAGCGGGGGCCTGTGGGAGCAGTTCTTC. Protein sequence: CASRTGSGGLWEQFF. The chain joins TRBV7-2 to TRBJ2-1, with 8 positions matching TRBD2. CDR1 is SGHTA, CDR2 FQGNSA, per germline. The J segment lost 10 bases and the V segment lost 6 bases, leaving 14 bases of the junction unmatched. CDR3 length: 15 residues. The full variable domain, completed using reference TRBV7-2 and TRBJ2-1, is GAGVSQSPSNKVTEKGKDVELRCDPISGHTALYWYRQSLGQGLEFLIYFQGNSAPDKSGLPSDRFSAERTGGSVSTLTIQRTQQEDSAVYLCASRTGSGGLWEQFFGPGTRLTVL.

On this clonotype: A junction boundary mismatches the germline segment, possibly from a read error. The chain recombines TRBV7-8 with TRBJ2-7; 9 bases are a match to TRBD2. The CDR3 length is 14 residues. From germline, CDR1 is SGHVS and CDR2 FQNEAQ. The CDR3 coding sequence is TGTGTCAGCAGCGTGTTAGCGGGGGCCTACGAGCAGTACTTC. It specifies CVSSVLAGAYEQYF.

This chain links TRBV27 with TRBJ2-1, with D possibly being TRBD1 or TRBD2 (5 bases each). The germline V and J ends were trimmed by 5 bases and 10 bases, with 15 bases remaining between them. Germline V gives CDR1 MNHEY, CDR2 SMNVEV (reference sequence). This CDR3 spans 13 amino acids. CDR3 sequence: CASSQMGTGEQFF. CDR3 coding DNA: TGTGCCAGCAGTCAGATGGGGACGGGCGAGCAGTTCTTC.

The V and J genes are TRBV12-3 or TRBV12-4 and TRBJ1-4; no firm D call. The CDR3 consists of 15 residues. V dropped 6 bases and J dropped 1 base, with 12 bases sitting between them. CDR3 nucleotides: TGTGCCAGCAGCCGTGTGGGGAAAACTAATGAAAAACTGTTTTTT. Amino acid sequence: CASSRVGKTNEKLFF.

This clonotype appeared a few times. The V call is TRBV3-1, the J call TRBJ1-2; 7 bases are a match to TRBD1. Germline values: CDR1 LGHDT, CDR2 YNNKEL (reference sequence). The CDR3 sequence is 15 residues long. The J segment lost 7 bases and the V segment lost 4 bases, leaving 12 bases of the junction unmatched. This CDR3 reads CASSPTHRGEGGYTF. In DNA form, the CDR3 reads TGTGCCAGCAGCCCTACTCACAGGGGCGAGGGTGGCTACACCTTC.